Each of the 16 T cell receptor beta chains below was sequenced from the same sample in a study of shared clonotypes between healthy human individuals. Only in-frame clones appear in the TCRdb table, and some are missing; sequencing was by immunoSEQ multiplex PCR. The sample records roughly 220,000 clones, 65% to 70% being singletons. Source material: memory CD4+ T cells sorted from blood. Subset described: CD45RA-negative fraction. The receptors stem from a man aged 25-40 years in good health.

This clone was seen a handful of times. The chain has TRBV9 and TRBJ1-1; tentatively, D is TRBD1 (6 bases). Trimming removed 0 bases at V and 0 bases at J, with 9 bases between. Germline V gene lookup returns CDR1 SGDLS and CDR2 YYNGEE. The CDR3 extends over 15 amino acids. The CDR3 protein is CASSVVPGVNTEAFF. The CDR3 DNA reads as TGTGCCAGCAGCGTAGTCCCAGGGGTGAACACTGAAGCTTTCTTT.

This clone appeared many times. V is TRBV5-1 and J is TRBJ2-1, with 8 bases aligning to TRBD2. The CDR3 runs 16 residues. Germline lookup yields CDR1 SGHRS and CDR2 YFSETQ. Trimming took 0 bases from V and 7 from J; bases not matched to a gene: 9. The CDR3 region has the DNA TGCGCCAGCAGCTTGGAAGCGGGAGCGGCTTGGAATGAGCAGTTCTTC. It translates to CASSLEAGAAWNEQFF.

This clone appeared once. This chain joins TRBV2 and TRBJ2-7; 8 nucleotides line up with TRBD1. The CDR3 runs 14 residues. Trimming took 2 bases from V and 3 from J; bases not matched to a gene: 3. Germline V lookup: CDR1 SNHLY, CDR2 FYNNEI. Here the CDR3 reads CASSEQGAGYEQYF. Written as DNA, the CDR3 is TGTGCCAGCAGTGAACAGGGGGCTGGCTACGAGCAGTACTTC.

This chain uses TRBV5-4 with TRBJ1-1; D possibly corresponds to TRBD1 (6 bases). V was shortened by 2 bases and J by 1 base, with 12 bases between the two germline ends. The CDR3 covers 15 residues. Germline assignment: CDR1 SGHNT and CDR2 YYREEE (reference sequence). The CDR3 region has the DNA TGTGCCAGCAGCTTAGCGAAACAGGGGAACACTGAAGCTTTCTTT. Translated, it gives CASSLAKQGNTEAFF.

This clone has ten or more counts. The V and J genes are TRBV2 and TRBJ1-2; unclear D gene. The V gene lost 4 bases and the J gene lost 8 bases, with 11 bases spanning the gap. Germline V gene sequence: CDR1 SNHLY, CDR2 FYNNEI. The CDR3 is made up of 12 amino acids. In DNA form, the CDR3 reads TGTGCCAGCAGTGCTTCGGGCAGCGGCTACACCTTC. The encoded protein is CASSASGSGYTF.

The chain combines TRBV5-5 with TRBJ2-2; D is undetermined. V was clipped by 7 bases and J by 6 bases, with 19 bases between them. Per germline, CDR1 SGHKS and CDR2 YYEKEE (reference sequence). This CDR3 region has 15 residues. CDR3 in amino acids: CASARVENFPGELFF. The CDR3 DNA reads as TGTGCCAGCGCCCGGGTGGAAAACTTTCCCGGGGAGCTGTTTTTT.

The rearrangement joins TRBV5-1 to TRBJ2-7; D uncertain. Germline V gene lookup returns CDR1 SGHRS and CDR2 YFSETQ. CDR3 size: 14 residues. Trimming removed 0 bases at V and 2 bases at J, with 9 bases between. CDR3 in DNA: TGCGCCAGCAGCTTGGAGACGGTCGCCTACGAGCAGTACTTC. Its protein product is CASSLETVAYEQYF.

The CDR3: CASSLAGSTNEKLFF. In DNA form, the CDR3 reads TGTGCCAGCAGCTTAGCCGGATCAACTAATGAAAAACTGTTTTTT. This chain links TRBV28 with TRBJ1-4; D is ambiguous. The CDR3 runs 15 residues. Germline CDR1 is MDHEN and CDR2 is SYDVKM. Trimming shortened V by 6 bases and J by 0 bases, and 11 bases separated the two germline ends.

The chain combines TRBV5-5 with TRBJ2-3; TRBD1 might be the D (6 bases). Germline CDR1 is SGHKS and CDR2 is YYEKEE (reference sequence). Deletions cut 3 bases from V and 2 bases from J, with 10 bases between. The CDR3 consists of 14 residues. CDR3 sequence: CASSSEGVTDTQYF. The DNA of the CDR3 is TGTGCCAGCAGCTCTGAGGGGGTCACAGATACGCAGTATTTT.

This clone was counted ten times or more. The chain recombines TRBV7-3 with TRBJ1-2, with D possibly TRBD1 on 6 matching bases. Trimming removed 6 bases from V and 4 bases from J, with 18 bases in between. The CDR3 loop spans 15 amino acids. CDR1 is SGHTA and CDR2 is FQGTGA in the germline V gene. The CDR3 region has the DNA TGTGCCAGCAGTCCCCAACAGGGCACCAGCTATGGCTACACCTTC. Translation: CASSPQQGTSYGYTF.

This clone was counted many times. The chain uses TRBV27 and TRBJ2-1, with 12 bases aligning to TRBD2. This CDR3 region has 18 residues. The V segment lost 0 bases and the J segment 9 bases; nucleotides outside the gene matches: 12. Per germline, CDR1 MNHEY and CDR2 SMNVEV (reference sequence). This CDR3 reads CASSLSPPLAGGSIEQFF. CDR3 nucleotide sequence: TGTGCCAGCAGTTTATCTCCCCCACTAGCGGGAGGAAGCATTGAGCAGTTCTTC.

This clone was counted only a few times. This sequence joins TRBV7-9 and TRBJ2-3; 8 nucleotides agree with TRBD1. CDR1 is SEHNR and CDR2 is FQNEAQ in the germline V gene (reference sequence). The CDR3 runs 14 residues. V dropped 7 bases and J dropped 1; count of bases not matched to a gene: 4. The CDR3 DNA is TGTGCCAGCATCTCGGACAGGGGCACAGATACGCAGTATTTT. The encoded protein is CASISDRGTDTQYF.

The V and J genes are TRBV10-3 and TRBJ2-6, with 10 nucleotides matching TRBD1. There are 16 residues in the CDR3. V gave up 6 bases and J gave up 2 bases; unmatched junction bases: 4. The germline CDR1 and CDR2 sequences are ENHRY and SYGVKD. CDR3 residues: CAIRGQGKAGANVLTF. The CDR3 DNA is TGTGCCATCAGGGGACAGGGGAAAGCTGGGGCCAACGTCCTGACTTTC.

Only one count was recorded for this clone. The chain has TRBV6-1 and TRBJ2-1, with 13 bases fitting TRBD2. In germline, CDR1 is MNHNS, CDR2 SASEGT. With 2 bases clipped from V and 11 bases from J, the junction kept 6 bases outside the gene matches. This CDR3 has 15 amino acids. The CDR3 loop is CASSETFGTSGKQFF. For the CDR3, the DNA is TGTGCCAGCAGTGAAACTTTTGGGACTAGCGGGAAGCAGTTCTTC.

This clone was seen a handful of times. Distinct nucleotide sequences in the sample also encode this CDR3. The J gene is TRBJ2-1, the V gene TRBV30; 13 nucleotides line up with TRBD2. The CDR3 covers 17 residues. The V gene's germline CDR1 is GTSNPN and CDR2 SVGIG (reference sequence). After removal of 3 bases from V and 0 bases from J, the junction contained 5 bases not matched to a gene. DNA of the CDR3: TGTGCCTGGAGGAGACTAGCGGGAGGCAGCTCCTACAATGAGCAGTTCTTC. Protein: CAWRRLAGGSSYNEQFF.

The rearrangement uses TRBV25-1 and TRBJ2-7, with 9 bases identical to TRBD2. Germline values: CDR1 MGHDK, CDR2 SYGVNS. The CDR3 runs 15 residues. V was clipped by 3 bases and J by 2 bases; unmatched bases: 5. The DNA of the CDR3 is TGTGCCAGCAGTGACACGACTAGCGGTACCTACGAGCAGTACTTC. Encoded protein: CASSDTTSGTYEQYF.